This T cell receptor beta chain appears in the sequencing data of a study of T cells after somatic rescue of genetic block. Using immunoSEQ multiplex PCR, the repertoire was profiled, and TCRdb retains in-frame clones only, with some absent. The sample consists of about 67,000 clones, about 91% of them appearing once. This CDR3 contains 18 residues. CDR1 SGHTA and CDR2 FQGNSA come from the germline V gene. The ends lost 0 bases at V and 5 bases at J; junction bases unmatched: 13. This receptor was taken from a man aged 35-49 years. The sample taken for sequencing was peripheral blood mononuclear cells (PBMCs). The genes are TRBV7-2 and TRBJ2-3, with 8 bases matching TRBD2. The CDR3 nucleotides read TGTGCCAGCAGCTTAGCGGTAATGGCGGGAGGAGGGGGAGATACGCAGTATTTT. Its protein is CASSLAVMAGGGGDTQYF.